Listed here are 23 T cell receptor beta chains from one sample, sequenced in a study of shared clonotypes between healthy human individuals (TCRdb year 2020). Receptors were amplified or captured by the immunoSEQ multiplex PCR assay. Not all clones reach the TCRdb copy of this immuneACCESS table, which keeps in-frame sequences only. Checked studies attribute under half of the gap to unresolved V genes and leave the rest unexplained. This sample is represented by approximately 340,000 clones; around 67% of them were singletons. The ten top clones hold about 10% of the sample. Material for sequencing was memory CD4+ T cells sorted from blood. The cell subset or site label of this sample denotes: CD45RA-negative fraction. The receptors stem from a man aged 25-45 years in good health.

In its sample, this clone was seen many times. J is TRBJ1-1 and V is TRBV6-5; no reliable D call. This CDR3 has 16 residues. The V gene's germline CDR1 is MNHEY and CDR2 SVGAGI. Trimming pared 2 bases from V and 3 bases from J, leaving 16 bases between. The CDR3 DNA is TGTGCCAGCAGTTACCGAGGTTGGGCTAGGGACACTGAAGCTTTCTTT. Translating gives CASSYRGWARDTEAFF.

The chain has TRBV6-5 and TRBJ1-2, with D perhaps matching TRBD1 (5 bases). V dropped 5 bases and J dropped 8 bases, with 21 bases sitting between them. Looked up from germline, CDR1 is MNHEY and CDR2 is SVGAGI. The CDR3 spans 15 residues. CDR3 sequence (DNA): TGTGCCAGCAGTAACCGAGCTTCCGGGACGAAAGGCTACACCTTC. Translating gives CASSNRASGTKGYTF.

This sequence joins TRBV9 and TRBJ2-2, with TRBD1 matching 7 bases. The CDR3 loop spans 16 amino acids. Trimming at V came to 4 bases and at J to 2 bases, leaving 8 bases not matched to a gene. Germline V gene sequence: CDR1 SGDLS, CDR2 YYNGEE. CDR3 sequence (DNA): TGTGCCAGCAGCACAAACAGGGGTCTAAACACCGGGGAGCTGTTTTTT. Amino acid sequence: CASSTNRGLNTGELFF.

V is TRBV4-3 and J is TRBJ2-7; 11 bases match TRBD2. The CDR3 length is 15 residues. V was clipped by 3 bases and J by 3 bases; unmatched bases: 4. Per germline, CDR1 LGHNA and CDR2 YSLEER. The DNA of the CDR3 is TGCGCCAGCAGCCAGGAACTAGCGGGGGACTACGAGCAGTACTTC. Protein: CASSQELAGDYEQYF.

The chain combines TRBV19 with TRBJ1-5; 11 bases align to TRBD1. The CDR3 is made up of 18 amino acids. V gave up 5 bases and J gave up 0 bases; unmatched junction bases: 9. Germline V CDR1 and CDR2: LNHDA, SQIVND (reference sequence). The CDR3 is CASSSRDRGTFSNQPQHF. The CDR3 DNA reads TGTGCCAGTAGTTCGCGGGACAGGGGGACTTTTAGCAATCAGCCCCAGCATTTT. Full variable domain (rest looked up from reference TRBV19 and TRBJ1-5): DGGITQSPKYLFRKEGQNVTLSCEQNLNHDAMYWYRQDPGQGLRLIYYSQIVNDFQKGDIAEGYSVSREKKESFPLTVTSAQKNPTAFYLCASSSRDRGTFSNQPQHFGDGTRLSIL.

This clone has more than one count but fewer than ten. The gene calls are TRBV9 and TRBJ2-3, with 11 bases identical to TRBD2. The CDR3 totals 17 residues. V lost 2 bases, J lost 6 bases, and 11 bases stayed unmatched. Germline CDR1 SGDLS, CDR2 YYNGEE. The DNA for the CDR3 is TGTGCCAGCAGCGTTGCTAGCGGGAGGAGGAGGCGGGATACGCAGTATTTT. Residues: CASSVASGRRRRDTQYF.

The J gene is TRBJ1-5, the V gene TRBV7-2, with D perhaps matching TRBD1 (5 bases). Deletions cut 6 bases from V and 3 bases from J, with 15 bases between. The CDR3 spans 15 residues. CDR1 SGHTA and CDR2 FQGNSA come from the germline V gene. The CDR3 nucleotides read TGTGCCAGCAGTGAGGGGTTGGGGCCCAATCAGCCCCAGCATTTT. Its protein is CASSEGLGPNQPQHF.

The chain has TRBV19 and TRBJ1-1; TRBD1 is a possible D gene (5 bases). This CDR3 has 15 residues. Germline V gives CDR1 LNHDA, CDR2 SQIVND (reference sequence). The V gene lost 3 bases and the J gene lost 8 bases, with 19 bases spanning the gap. The CDR3 sequence: CASSISPRTLNEAFF. In nucleotides, the CDR3 is TGTGCCAGTAGTATTTCCCCCCGGACATTAAACGAAGCTTTCTTT.

The chain uses TRBV18 and TRBJ2-6, with 8 bases identical to TRBD1. The CDR3 has 18 residues. Germline trimming cut 2 bases from V and 0 bases from J; bases unmatched to any gene: 6. Per the germline V gene, CDR1 is KGHSH and CDR2 is LQKENI. The CDR3 is CASSPLDRVLSGANVLTF. The CDR3 bases are TGTGCCAGCTCACCATTGGACAGGGTCCTCTCTGGGGCCAACGTCCTGACTTTC. The whole variable domain, remainder taken from reference TRBV18 and TRBJ2-6, is NAGVMQNPRHLVRRRGQEARLRCSPMKGHSHVYWYRQLPEEGLKFMVYLQKENIIDESGMPKERFSAEFPKEGPSILRIQQVVRGDSAAYFCASSPLDRVLSGANVLTFGAGSRLTVL.

The gene calls are TRBV5-5 and TRBJ2-2; D perhaps matches TRBD1 (5 bases). Trimming stripped 4 bases from V and 2 bases from J, with 15 bases between. The CDR3 is 16 amino acids. The germline V gene has CDR1 SGHKS and CDR2 YYEKEE (reference sequence). The CDR3 loop is CASSLLAGHNTGELFF. CDR3 nucleotide sequence: TGTGCCAGCAGCCTTCTGGCAGGGCACAACACCGGGGAGCTGTTTTTT.

In this sample, this clone turned up once. The chain employs TRBV2 and TRBJ1-3; 9 nucleotides align to TRBD1. Germline assignment: CDR1 SNHLY and CDR2 FYNNEI. CDR3 size: 14 residues. The V and J ends lost 5 bases and 7 bases, in that order; junction bases with no gene match: 6. The CDR3 DNA sequence: TGTGCCAGCAGTTCCTACGGACAGGGGAACACCATATATTTT. It specifies CASSSYGQGNTIYF. Supplemented by reference TRBV2 and TRBJ1-3, the full variable domain reads EPEVTQTPSHQVTQMGQEVILRCVPISNHLYFYWYRQILGQKVEFLVSFYNNEISEKSEIFDDQFSVERPDGSNFTLKIRSTKLEDSAMYFCASSSYGQGNTIYFGEGSWLTVV.

The chain combines TRBV30 with TRBJ2-3, with 9 bases fitting TRBD1. The CDR3 runs 16 residues. V shed 3 bases, J shed 3 bases, and the junction held 10 bases outside the gene matches. The V gene's germline CDR1 is GTSNPN and CDR2 SVGIG (reference sequence). CDR3 coding DNA: TGTGCCTGGAGCACTGGTACAGGGGGCGCGACAGATACGCAGTATTTT. Its protein is CAWSTGTGGATDTQYF.

V and J are TRBV28 and TRBJ2-7; D gene ambiguous. The length of the CDR3 is 13 residues. Germline values: CDR1 MDHEN, CDR2 SYDVKM. V was clipped by 1 base and J by 7 bases, with 11 bases between them. CDR3 DNA sequence: TGTGCCAGCAGTTTATACCGTATCCCGGAGCAGTACTTC. This translates into CASSLYRIPEQYF.

This chain joins TRBV2 and TRBJ2-7; TRBD2 matches at 8 bases. From germline, CDR1 is SNHLY and CDR2 FYNNEI. The trim removed 7 bases at V and 1 base at J, leaving 3 bases unmatched. The CDR3 length is 13 residues. CDR3 DNA: TGTGCCAGCAAACTAGCGGTTTCCTACGAGCAGTACTTC. Translated, it gives CASKLAVSYEQYF.

This clone was detected a few times. The chain joins TRBV19 to TRBJ1-5; TRBD1 agrees at 8 bases. The CDR3 sequence is 17 residues long. After removal of 4 bases from V and 0 bases from J, the junction contained 8 bases not matched to a gene. Looked up from germline, CDR1 is LNHDA and CDR2 is SQIVND (reference sequence). The CDR3 loop reads CASSKTGGFNSNQPQHF. In DNA, the CDR3 is TGTGCCAGTAGTAAAACAGGGGGATTTAATAGCAATCAGCCCCAGCATTTT.

The V and J genes are TRBV5-4 and TRBJ2-3, with no clear D. This CDR3 is built from 14 residues. V lost 2 bases, J lost 0 bases, and 7 bases lay in between. Germline V CDR1 and CDR2: SGHNT, YYREEE (reference sequence). CDR3: CASSFQASTDTQYF. The DNA for the CDR3 is TGTGCCAGCAGCTTTCAAGCTAGCACAGATACGCAGTATTTT.

This chain connects TRBV9 to TRBJ2-5; weak D call: TRBD1 (5 bases). This CDR3 region has 14 residues. The germline CDR1 and CDR2 sequences are SGDLS and YYNGEE. Trimming took off 2 bases at V and 1 base at J, with 9 bases between the two ends. The CDR3 region has the DNA TGTGCCAGCAGCGTGTTTGGGGCCCAAGAGACCCAGTACTTC. This codes for CASSVFGAQETQYF.

This chain connects TRBV9 to TRBJ2-5; D unresolved. The CDR3 spans 14 residues. Germline V lookup: CDR1 SGDLS, CDR2 YYNGEE. The germline V and J ends were trimmed by 0 bases and 5 bases, with 11 bases remaining between them. The CDR3 DNA sequence: TGTGCCAGCAGCGTAGCTGCGGTGGTGGAGACCCAGTACTTC. Translation: CASSVAAVVETQYF.

This clone showed up many times. The same CDR3 is also encoded by other DNA sequences in this sample. The rearrangement uses TRBV30 and TRBJ1-1, with 9 bases lining up with TRBD1. V lost 2 bases and J lost 1; bases outside the gene matches: 2. There are 14 residues in the CDR3. Germline V gene data show CDR1 as GTSNPN and CDR2 as SVGIG (reference sequence). The CDR3 loop is CAWSTGQGNTEAFF. The CDR3 DNA reads TGTGCCTGGAGTACGGGACAGGGGAACACTGAAGCTTTCTTT.

The chain couples TRBV11-2 to TRBJ2-4; D gene ambiguous. The ends were cut back, 5 bases at V and 3 bases at J, with 14 bases in the middle. The CDR3 is 15 amino acids. Germline V gives CDR1 SGHAT, CDR2 FQNNGV. The CDR3 here is CASSTIGRRKNIQYF. The CDR3 DNA sequence: TGTGCCAGCAGCACCATAGGACGCCGCAAAAACATTCAGTACTTC.

The genes are TRBV4-3 and TRBJ1-1; a weak D match, TRBD1 (6 bases). The CDR3 is 14 residues long. The germline V gene has CDR1 LGHNA and CDR2 YSLEER. The V end lost 3 bases, the J end lost 4 bases, and 12 bases lay between the germline ends. In nucleotides, the CDR3 is TGCGCCAGCAGCCATACAGGGTCCCCCACTGAAGCTTTCTTT. Translating gives CASSHTGSPTEAFF.

The chain has TRBV5-8 and TRBJ2-1, with D unresolved. V was trimmed by 2 bases and J by 10 bases, leaving 16 bases between them. The V gene's germline CDR1 is SGHTS and CDR2 YDEGEE. The CDR3 is 14 residues long. The CDR3 region has the DNA TGTGCCAGCAGCTTTGGCGCCTCTAGTGACGAGCAGTTCTTC. Encoded protein: CASSFGASSDEQFF.

This clone was detected a few times. The junction differs from germline at one of its ends, possibly a read error. The chain carries TRBV20-1 and TRBJ2-4; 11 bases are shared with TRBD2. This CDR3 has 11 residues. Germline-derived CDR1 and CDR2 are DFQATT and SNEGSKA (reference sequence). The CDR3 region has the DNA TGCAGTGCTTTTACTAGCGGGAGTCGTAACTTC. Amino acid sequence: CSAFTSGSRNF.